The 10 T cell receptor beta chains given below trace back to one sample, sequenced in a study of Ad26.COV2.S vaccination and SARS-CoV-2 variants. Specified treatment: around 19 received Ad26.COV2.S at low or high dose, single or two shots; five or six received placebo; per-sample allocation not given. Collection of the samples took place on day 63 after the first injection of vaccine or placebo. Assay used: immunoSEQ multiplex PCR; TCRdb lists only in-frame clones, some missing. The table has 440,000 or so clones, about 89% seen once; the top ten hold more than 1.5%. This material consisted of peripheral blood, taken in a trial of Ad26.COV2.S vaccine versus placebo. The receptors were gathered from a person between 18 and 59 years old who received the Ad26.COV2.S COVID-19 vaccine or a placebo.

This chain joins TRBV28 and TRBJ1-1; D remains ambiguous. V lost 5 bases to trimming and J lost 1 base, with 14 bases between them. The CDR3 covers 15 residues. Germline V gene data show CDR1 as MDHEN and CDR2 as SYDVKM. The CDR3 sequence: CASSPVVQWNTEAFF. CDR3 sequence (DNA): TGTGCCAGCAGTCCTGTTGTGCAGTGGAACACTGAAGCTTTCTTT.

The rearrangement joins TRBV28 to TRBJ2-1; the match to TRBD2 covers 12 bases. The CDR3 has 21 residues. Germline assignment: CDR1 MDHEN and CDR2 SYDVKM. V was pared by 3 bases and J by 4 bases, with 19 bases of the junction left unmatched. The CDR3, as DNA: TGTGCCAGCAGTTTTAGGCCCTCGTTGAAACGGACTAGCGGGGCATACAATGAGCAGTTCTTC. Translated: CASSFRPSLKRTSGAYNEQFF. The full variable domain, in which reference TRBV28 and TRBJ2-1 provide the parts outside the CDR3, is DVKVTQSSRYLVKRTGEKVFLECVQDMDHENMFWYRQDPGLGLRLIYFSYDVKMKEKGDIPEGYSVSREKKERFSLILESASTNQTSMYLCASSFRPSLKRTSGAYNEQFFGPGTRLTVL.

The chain joins TRBV6-5 to TRBJ1-2; D is ambiguous. The CDR3 contains 15 residues. Germline CDR1 is MNHEY and CDR2 is SVGAGI. V lost 4 bases and J lost 2, with 14 bases in between. CDR3 DNA: TGTGCCAGCAGTTCCCCATCGGACGGAAACTATGGCTACACCTTC. Encoded protein: CASSSPSDGNYGYTF.

This clone was counted a single time. The V call is TRBV6-8, the J call TRBJ2-2, with D hard to call. There are 15 residues in the CDR3. Germline values: CDR1 MNHGY, CDR2 SAAAGT. Trimming stripped 2 bases from V and 5 bases from J, with 12 bases between. CDR3 in amino acids: CASSYDLLGTGELFF. As DNA, the CDR3 is TGTGCCAGCAGTTACGACCTCCTGGGAACCGGGGAGCTGTTTTTT.

The chain has TRBV28 and TRBJ2-7; D may be TRBD1 (7 bases). V was clipped by 6 bases and J by 2 bases, with 17 bases between them. The V gene's germline CDR1 is MDHEN and CDR2 SYDVKM. The CDR3 extends over 15 amino acids. The CDR3 DNA reads TGTGCCAGCAGCTCTACAGGGGACTTTCCCTACGAGCAGTACTTC. It codes for CASSSTGDFPYEQYF.

The V and J genes are TRBV5-4 and TRBJ2-7; 8 bases map to TRBD2. The CDR3 covers 13 residues. CDR1 is SGHNT and CDR2 is YYREEE in the germline V gene (reference sequence). J gave up 6 bases and V 0 bases, and 2 bases lay outside the gene matches. The CDR3 nucleotides read TGTGCCAGCAGCTTGGGCGGGGGGCCCGAGCAGTACTTC. Residues: CASSLGGGPEQYF.

The chain combines TRBV28 with TRBJ2-2; D is unclear. Trimming pared 4 bases from V and 2 bases from J, leaving 14 bases between. CDR1 and CDR2 from the germline V gene are MDHEN and SYDVKM. There are 16 residues in the CDR3. In nucleotides, the CDR3 is TGTGCCAGCAGTTCACCCGGGCAGAGAAACACCGGGGAGCTGTTTTTT. Protein product: CASSSPGQRNTGELFF.

V is TRBV5-1 and J is TRBJ1-2; 7 bases line up with TRBD1. The trim removed 1 base at V and 3 bases at J, leaving 3 bases unmatched. From germline, CDR1 is SGHRS and CDR2 YFSETQ. CDR3 length equals 14 residues. Written as DNA, the CDR3 is TGCGCCAGCAGCTTGTCGGGACAGTACTATGGCTACACCTTC. Amino acid sequence: CASSLSGQYYGYTF.

This chain connects TRBV4-1 to TRBJ2-2, with D maybe TRBD1 (6 bases). Germline-derived CDR1 and CDR2 are MGHRA and YSYEKL. The CDR3 consists of 16 residues. V dropped 2 bases and J dropped 0 bases, with 10 bases sitting between them. The CDR3 nucleotides read TGCGCCAGCAGCCAACTCTGGACAGCGAACACCGGGGAGCTGTTTTTT. Protein: CASSQLWTANTGELFF.

The V gene is TRBV28, the J gene TRBJ2-1, with D possibly TRBD2 on 5 matching bases. The V and J ends lost 6 bases and 3 bases respectively, with 18 bases between them. This CDR3 is built from 16 residues. In germline, CDR1 is MDHEN, CDR2 SYDVKM. CDR3 residues: CASSPLGSGGYNEQFF. The CDR3 region has the DNA TGTGCCAGCAGCCCACTTGGGAGCGGCGGCTACAATGAGCAGTTCTTC.